Presented here are 14 T cell receptor beta chains from one specimen sequenced in a study of shared clonotypes between healthy human individuals. CD45RO negativity and positive selection for CCR7 defined naive CD8 cells, a population that excluded terminally differentiated effector memory CD45RA+ cells. Sequenced by immunoSEQ multiplex PCR; TCRdb stores in-frame clones only, minus some. This table holds about 1.9 million clones, 85% to 95% found once. Sequencing was performed on naive CD8+ T cells from PBMCs. The source is a man in his late teens or twenties in good health. Some clones in this sample may be carry-over from other donors' samples.

The chain employs TRBV27 and TRBJ1-2; TRBD1 agrees at 7 bases. V shed 2 bases and J 5 bases; nucleotides not matched to a gene: 8. The CDR3 sequence is 15 residues long. Germline assignment: CDR1 MNHEY and CDR2 SMNVEV (reference sequence). The CDR3 protein is CASSLRQGREYGYTF. CDR3 nucleotide sequence: TGTGCCAGCAGTTTACGACAGGGTAGAGAGTATGGCTACACCTTC.

The gene calls are TRBV7-9 and TRBJ1-1; no clear D. Germline CDR1 SEHNR, CDR2 FQNEAQ (reference sequence). V dropped 8 bases and J dropped 0 bases, with 7 bases sitting between them. The CDR3 loop spans 12 amino acids. CDR3 bases: TGTGCCAGCCACAAAATGAACACTGAAGCTTTCTTT. Protein: CASHKMNTEAFF.

The chain employs TRBV11-3 and TRBJ2-1; 12 bases line up with TRBD2. CDR3 length: 16 residues. The J segment lost 4 bases and the V segment lost 5 bases, leaving 6 bases of the junction unmatched. From germline, CDR1 is SGHNT and CDR2 YENEEA. This CDR3 reads CASSHSGTSGYNEQFF. The CDR3 DNA is TGTGCCAGCAGCCACTCTGGGACTAGCGGGTACAATGAGCAGTTCTTC.

The gene calls are TRBV21-1 and TRBJ2-7; TRBD2 is the table's D call, not checked against the DNA. TRBV21-1 is a documented pseudogene. The CDR3 runs to 13 residues. This CDR3 is CASSNYPFWEQYF. The CDR3 nucleotides read TGTGCCAGCAGCAACTACCCCTTCTGGGAGCAGTACTTC.

This clone was seen just once. The rearrangement joins TRBV6-5 to TRBJ2-7; maybe TRBD2 (5 bases). The CDR3 is made up of 13 amino acids. Trimming cost V 4 bases and J 3 bases, with 10 bases left between them. The germline V gene encodes CDR1 MNHEY and CDR2 SVGAGI. The CDR3 region is CASSSGVLYEQYF. CDR3 nucleotides: TGTGCCAGCAGTTCCGGGGTACTCTACGAGCAGTACTTC.

CDR3 nucleotide sequence: TGCAGCGTTGAAGATCTTCTCGGGCTAAGTACAGATACGCAGTATTTT. Encoded protein: CSVEDLLGLSTDTQYF. V usage is TRBV29-1 and J usage is TRBJ2-3; D remains unclear. V lost 0 bases to trimming and J lost 3 bases, with 16 bases between them. This CDR3 is 16 amino acids long. CDR1 SQVTM and CDR2 ANQGSEA come from the germline V gene.

The chain uses TRBV5-6 and TRBJ2-2, with D unclear. Trimming took off 3 bases at V and 13 bases at J, with 10 bases between the two ends. Germline V lookup: CDR1 SGHDT, CDR2 YYEEEE. This CDR3 comprises 11 residues. CDR3 DNA sequence: TGTGCCAGCAGCTCGACCGCTGTGCTGTTTTTT. It codes for CASSSTAVLFF.

The CDR3 reads CASSIRPFSYEQYF. In nucleotides, the CDR3 is TGTGCCAGTAGTATTCGGCCCTTCTCCTACGAGCAGTACTTC. The chain joins TRBV19 to TRBJ2-7; no definite D call. The germline V gene encodes CDR1 LNHDA and CDR2 SQIVND (reference sequence). V was cut by 3 bases and J by 0 bases, with 9 bases left in between. This CDR3 comprises 14 residues. The full variable domain, completed using reference TRBV19 and TRBJ2-7, is DGGITQSPKYLFRKEGQNVTLSCEQNLNHDAMYWYRQDPGQGLRLIYYSQIVNDFQKGDIAEGYSVSREKKESFPLTVTSAQKNPTAFYLCASSIRPFSYEQYFGPGTRLTVT.

This chain connects TRBV29-1 to TRBJ1-1, with TRBD1 identical over 11 bases. Looked up from germline, CDR1 is SQVTM and CDR2 is ANQGSEA. V lost 5 bases to trimming and J lost 1 base; unmatched junction nucleotides: 3. The CDR3 covers 14 residues. DNA for the CDR3: TGCAGCGTTCATGGGACAGGGGGGAACACTGAAGCTTTCTTT. This encodes CSVHGTGGNTEAFF.

V usage is TRBV2 and J usage is TRBJ2-2; 12 nucleotides align to TRBD1. The germline gives CDR1 SNHLY, CDR2 FYNNEI. The CDR3 loop spans 15 amino acids. Trimming took 6 bases from V and 3 from J; bases not matched to a gene: 2. CDR3 nucleotides: TGTGCCAGCAGAGGGACAGGGGGCTACACCGGGGAGCTGTTTTTT. It specifies CASRGTGGYTGELFF.

This clone has a single count. The CDR3 here is CASSAGQDLFF. The CDR3 nucleotides read TGTGCCAGCAGCGCGGGACAGGACCTGTTCTTC. The V gene is TRBV5-6, the J gene TRBJ2-1; 8 nucleotides align to TRBD1. The CDR3 consists of 11 residues. CDR1 and CDR2 (germline): SGHDT, YYEEEE. V lost 4 bases, J lost 15 bases, and 6 bases stayed unmatched.

J is TRBJ2-7 and V is TRBV27, with D possibly being TRBD2 (6 bases). Germline V CDR1 and CDR2: MNHEY, SMNVEV (reference sequence). Deletions cut 0 bases from V and 3 bases from J, with 15 bases between. The length of the CDR3 is 16 residues. The chain's CDR3 is CASSLSVGDWDYEQYF. In nucleotides, the CDR3 is TGTGCCAGCAGTTTATCGGTGGGGGACTGGGACTACGAGCAGTACTTC.

The chain employs TRBV28 and TRBJ1-2; tentatively, D is TRBD1 (5 bases). The germline V gene has CDR1 MDHEN and CDR2 SYDVKM. Deletions cut 5 bases from V and 2 bases from J, with 6 bases between. The CDR3 extends over 12 amino acids. The CDR3 loop reads CASSGGNYGYTF. CDR3 nucleotides: TGTGCCAGCAGTGGGGGGAACTATGGCTACACCTTC.

J is TRBJ2-7 and V is TRBV5-3; TRBD2 matches 7 bases. TRBV5-3 belongs to the ORF category, with a function that is uncertain. V was clipped by 0 bases and J by 0 bases; unmatched bases: 15. CDR3 length: 19 residues. CDR3 loop: CARSLVSGGPSDSSYEQYF. CDR3 sequence (DNA): TGTGCCAGAAGCTTGGTGTCGGGAGGTCCGTCCGATAGCTCCTACGAGCAGTACTTC.